This T cell receptor (beta chain) was captured in a study of blood T cell repertoires in COVID-19. Study details: The United States, Italy and Spain provided the acute and convalescent COVID-19 samples. PBMCs, B-cell-depleted T cells, or T cells provided the cDNA or gDNA that made up the material.

Original handling: Estimation of nucleated cell counts relied on the amplification of reference gene primers. Some clones are missing from TCRdb's copy, which holds only in-frame ones; the method was immunoSEQ multiplex PCR. The V and J calls and the clone size are those of that table, but D and trimming were determined from the DNA. The repertoire holds about 160,000 clones, 87% seen once, with about 4% in the top ten. CDR1 and CDR2 (germline): SNHLY, FYNNEI. The CDR3 extends over 15 amino acids. Trimming at V came to 8 bases and at J to 7 bases, leaving 11 bases not matched to a gene. This TCR was recovered from a woman aged 60-75 years with active or convalescent COVID-19. The genes are TRBV2 and TRBJ2-5; the match to TRBD1 covers 12 bases. The source material was peripheral blood. The CDR3 coding sequence is TGTGCCAGCGGACAAGGGGACAGGGGGCAGGGGACCCAGTACTTC. The encoded protein is CASGQGDRGQGTQYF.